The 13 T cell receptor beta chains presented below share a single source sample, sequenced in a study of T cell responses to AZD1222 COVID-19 vaccine. Assay: immunoSEQ multiplex PCR; the TCRdb copy retains only in-frame clones and omits some. The table has 80,000 or so clones, roughly 82% seen once. This sample comprised peripheral blood, obtained on day 0 of AZD1222 vaccination. The receptors were gathered from an adult in good health.

The chain recombines TRBV5-1 with TRBJ1-4, with 8 bases aligning to TRBD1. Germline CDR1 reads SGHRS; CDR2 reads YFSETQ. V gave up 4 bases and J gave up 4 bases; unmatched junction bases: 6. The CDR3 extends over 15 amino acids. The CDR3 nucleotides are TGCGCCAGCAGCCTCCAGGGGGCGATTAATGAAAAACTGTTTTTT. The encoded protein is CASSLQGAINEKLFF.

The CDR3 nucleotides are TGCGCCAGCAGCCAAGACCCTAAAGGAGTGCCCCAGCATTTT. Encoded protein: CASSQDPKGVPQHF. The chain carries TRBV4-1 and TRBJ1-5; the D is unclear. V was shortened by 0 bases and J by 9 bases, with 12 bases between the two germline ends. The CDR3 is 14 amino acids. Germline V gives CDR1 MGHRA, CDR2 YSYEKL.

The V gene is TRBV4-1, the J gene TRBJ2-7; 7 bases agree with TRBD2. Losses at the gene ends were 0 bases for V and 3 bases for J; bases not matched to a gene: 8. CDR3 length equals 16 residues. CDR1 and CDR2 from the germline V gene are MGHRA and YSYEKL. Here the CDR3 DNA reads TGCGCCAGCAGCCAAGAGGTAGCGGGCCTCGACTACGAGCAGTACTTC. Protein product: CASSQEVAGLDYEQYF.

This rearrangement joins TRBV5-1 to TRBJ2-3; D assignment may be TRBD1 or TRBD2 (5 bases each). The CDR3 has 13 residues. Germline V gives CDR1 SGHRS, CDR2 YFSETQ. Trimming removed 4 bases at V and 8 bases at J, with 14 bases between. The CDR3 region is CASSAGTAGTQYF. The DNA of the CDR3 is TGCGCCAGCAGCGCAGGGACGGCAGGTACGCAGTATTTT.

The rearrangement links TRBV5-1 to TRBJ2-2; D is possibly TRBD1 (5 bases). CDR3 length: 14 residues. Germline V gene data show CDR1 as SGHRS and CDR2 as YFSETQ. Deletions cut 1 base from V and 6 bases from J, with 10 bases between. The CDR3 spells CASSLPRDAGELFF. CDR3 DNA sequence: TGCGCCAGCAGCTTGCCCAGGGATGCCGGGGAGCTGTTTTTT.

The chain employs TRBV7-6 and TRBJ2-7; weak D call: TRBD2 (5 bases). The germline V gene has CDR1 SGHVS and CDR2 FNYEAQ. Trimming pared 5 bases from V and 2 bases from J, leaving 16 bases between. There are 15 residues in the CDR3. Written as DNA, the CDR3 is TGTGCCAGCAGCCCCGCCGGAGGTTACACCTACGAGCAGTACTTC. Its translation is CASSPAGGYTYEQYF.

The genes are TRBV18 and TRBJ2-1; no reliable D call. This CDR3 spans 12 amino acids. V was trimmed by 0 bases and J by 7 bases, leaving 4 bases between them. In germline, CDR1 is KGHSH, CDR2 LQKENI. DNA for the CDR3: TGTGCCAGCTCACCACCGCTGAATGAGCAGTTCTTC. The encoded protein is CASSPPLNEQFF.

This clone was seen only a few times. The chain is built from TRBV6-5 and TRBJ1-2; D may be TRBD1 (6 bases). Trimming removed 6 bases at V and 7 bases at J, with 12 bases between. Germline V lookup: CDR1 MNHEY, CDR2 SVGAGI. This CDR3 has 12 amino acids. This chain's CDR3 is CASSQGSTGYTF. The CDR3 DNA is TGTGCCAGCAGCCAGGGGAGTACTGGCTACACCTTC.

The chain carries TRBV11-2 and TRBJ2-7; tentatively, D is TRBD2 (5 bases). The CDR3 spans 15 residues. The V end was cut by 5 bases, the J end by 9 bases, with 23 bases between. The germline CDR1 and CDR2 sequences are SGHAT and FQNNGV. In DNA form, the CDR3 reads TGTGCCAGCAGCCCCCAAACCACGGGAAGGGAAGGGCAGTACTTC. Translating gives CASSPQTTGREGQYF.

The rearrangement links TRBV2 to TRBJ1-6; D is unclear. Trimming removed 5 bases from V and 6 bases from J, with 5 bases in between. The CDR3 is 12 residues long. The V gene's germline CDR1 is SNHLY and CDR2 FYNNEI. CDR3 in DNA: TGTGCCAGCAGTACCGTTAATTCACCCCTCCACTTT. Encoded protein: CASSTVNSPLHF.

The rearrangement joins TRBV4-3 to TRBJ1-2; perhaps TRBD1 as D (6 bases). CDR3 size: 16 residues. Germline V CDR1 and CDR2: LGHNA, YSLEER. With 0 bases removed from V and 2 bases from J, the gap between germline ends came to 13 bases. This CDR3 reads CASSQDSPGANYGYTF. CDR3 in DNA: TGCGCCAGCAGCCAAGATTCCCCAGGGGCCAACTATGGCTACACCTTC.

CDR3 nucleotide sequence: TGTGCCAGCAGCTTAGAGCGGAGCACAGATACGCAGTATTTT. As protein: CASSLERSTDTQYF. V and J are TRBV7-3 and TRBJ2-3, with D possibly matching TRBD2 (5 bases). CDR3 length equals 14 residues. V was cut by 2 bases and J by 0 bases, with 6 bases left in between. Germline assignment: CDR1 SGHTA and CDR2 FQGTGA.

The chain couples TRBV19 to TRBJ2-5, with TRBD2 matching 7 bases. The germline CDR1 and CDR2 sequences are LNHDA and SQIVND (reference sequence). This CDR3 comprises 14 residues. Trimming took 5 bases from V and 2 from J; bases not matched to a gene: 5. CDR3 region: CASSELAEQETQYF. The CDR3 DNA reads as TGTGCCAGTAGTGAGCTAGCGGAGCAAGAGACCCAGTACTTC.